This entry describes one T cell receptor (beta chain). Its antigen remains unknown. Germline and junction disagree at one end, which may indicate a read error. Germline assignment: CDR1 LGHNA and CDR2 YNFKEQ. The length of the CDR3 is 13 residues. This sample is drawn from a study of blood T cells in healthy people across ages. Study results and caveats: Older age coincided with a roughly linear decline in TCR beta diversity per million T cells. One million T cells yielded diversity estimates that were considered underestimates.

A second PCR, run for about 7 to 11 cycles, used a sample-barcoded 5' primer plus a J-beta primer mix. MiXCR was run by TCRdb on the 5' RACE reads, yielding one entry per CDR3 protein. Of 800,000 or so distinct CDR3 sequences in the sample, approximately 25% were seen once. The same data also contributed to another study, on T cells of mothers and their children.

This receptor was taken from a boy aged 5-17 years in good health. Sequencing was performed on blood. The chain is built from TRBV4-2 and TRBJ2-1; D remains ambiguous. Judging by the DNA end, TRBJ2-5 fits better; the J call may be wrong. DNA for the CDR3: TGTGCCGGCAGCCAAGCCCGGAGAGAGACCCAGTACTTC. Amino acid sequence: CAGSQARRETQYF.